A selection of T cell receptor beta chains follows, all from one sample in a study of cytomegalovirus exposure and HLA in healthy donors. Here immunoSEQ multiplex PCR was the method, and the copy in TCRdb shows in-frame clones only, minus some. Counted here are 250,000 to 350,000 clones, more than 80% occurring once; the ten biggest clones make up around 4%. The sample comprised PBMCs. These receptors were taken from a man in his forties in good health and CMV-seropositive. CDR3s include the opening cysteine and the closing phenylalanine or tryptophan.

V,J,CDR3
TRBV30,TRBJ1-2,CAWSVSGQGYGYTF
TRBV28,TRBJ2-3,CAVQQGAGDTQYF
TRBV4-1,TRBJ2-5,CASSQDPRGLETQYF
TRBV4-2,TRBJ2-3,CASSQDPAGVTDTQYF
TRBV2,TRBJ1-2,CASIGRVYGYTF
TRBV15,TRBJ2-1,CATSKTGTVFDEQFF
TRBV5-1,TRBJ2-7,CASSLGDRAHEQYF
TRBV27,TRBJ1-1,CASSLLRQTNTEAFF
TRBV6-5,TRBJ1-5,CASTQGFHQPQHF
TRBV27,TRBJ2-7,CASGTGLHEQYF
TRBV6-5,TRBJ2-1,CASKGQGAEQFF
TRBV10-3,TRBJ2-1,CAISESWSGRGIEQFF
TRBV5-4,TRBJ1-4,CASSSTGSANEKLFF
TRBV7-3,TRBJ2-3,CASSRLAGGSDTQYF
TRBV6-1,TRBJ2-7,CASDRILPSYEQYF
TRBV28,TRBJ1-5,CASSPSLGRNQPQHF
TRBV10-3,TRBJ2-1,CAISAGTSGPKYNEQFF
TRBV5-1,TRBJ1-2,CASSLPGQGGHGYTF
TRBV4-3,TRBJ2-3,CASSQDSWTSESTDTQYF
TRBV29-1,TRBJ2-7,CSVGQVYEQYF
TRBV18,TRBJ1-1,CASSRDRSTEAFF
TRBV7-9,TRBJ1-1,CASSRLTGPDTEAFF
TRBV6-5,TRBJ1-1,CASSYSIRQNTEAFF
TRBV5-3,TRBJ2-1,CARSLLAGAYNEQFF
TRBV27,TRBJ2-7,CASSPGLEQYF
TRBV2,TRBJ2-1,CASSEDRAPYNEQFF
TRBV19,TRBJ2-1,CASSKGLAGSYNEQFF
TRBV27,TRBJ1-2,CASSRDRGNYGYTF